This T cell receptor (beta chain) was captured by sequencing in a study of T cell responses to AZD1222 COVID-19 vaccine (dated by TCRdb to the early 2020s). A note on the overall study: AZD1222 recipients whose second dose came at about 4 weeks and those whose second dose came at about 12 weeks were combined into one group, since spike-specific TCR depth and breadth did not differ between the two schedules. TCR sequencing was performed for more than 230 trial participants, of whom 200 to 220 were given two doses of AZD1222 and around 26 were given two doses of MenACWY control vaccine. Trial participants were enrolled by age into 18-55, 56-69 and 70-plus year subgroups, with roughly 160, 29 and 62 TCR-sequenced participants respectively. Points the paper makes about the study in general: Because no day 14 peak-response samples were available, repertoires were characterized only after the peak T cell response. The 56-69-year group was small, and its depth increase did not reach significance, likely because of low power. Spike-specific TCR breadth and depth rose significantly after two AZD1222 doses compared with day 0 and with MenACWY recipients. Participants were mostly white British, with more females than males. The authors suggested clonal diversity may have been underestimated. Only five to seven AZD1222 recipients were SARS-CoV-2 seropositive at baseline, limiting conclusions about previously exposed vaccinees. Epitopes outside the regions mutated in the B.1.351 and B.1.1.7 variants were reportedly recognized by nearly half of the unique spike-specific TCRs. The vaccine-associated CD4 TCRs covered the entire spike protein, and the dominant responses fell in regions 160-218 and 743-854.

Trimming removed 5 bases from V and 5 bases from J, leaving 10 bases between the germline ends. From the cysteine through the phenylalanine, the CDR3 covers 12 amino acids. Only CDR3 DNA remains: 36 bases, in frame from the first base. The germline V gene (reference sequence) provides CDR1 SEHNR and CDR2 FQNEAQ. The sample's time point label, decoded: baseline before first vaccination. Vaccinee samples were obtained from the UK trials COV001 and COV002, which included a single-blind randomized controlled phase 2/3 trial of AZD1222 (ChAdOx1 nCoV-19) in healthy adults. For TCRbeta chain sequencing, PBMC samples were collected from trial participants at day 0 and at day 28 after the second dose. The CDR3 regions of human TCRbeta chains were subjected to immunosequencing. The study's own analysis went as follows. TCRs in the repertoires were compared against a reference library of SARS-CoV-2-specific TCRs that had been generated with the MIRA antigen-specificity platform. Breadth was defined as the fraction of unique TCRs that were SARS-CoV-2-associated. Depth was defined as the fraction of total T cells that were SARS-CoV-2-associated. Each spike-specific TCR was assigned to its reactive spike region and to a CD4 or CD8 class using the MIRA data. Log10-transformed breadth and depth values were compared by one-way ANOVA with Sidak's multiple comparisons tests. Entries here come from immuneACCESS through TCRdb and include only in-frame sequences with V and J called. Some clones fail to appear in such tables; in the studies checked, an unresolved V gene covers under half of the shortfall, and the cause of the remainder is unknown. V, J and clone size derive from that table, while D and trimming were established from the DNA sequence. This sample has roughly 120,000 clones in its table, and about 90% of those were observed once. The ten biggest clones cover roughly 4.5% of the sample.

As regards this clone: Its antigen is not yet known. Nothing much larger sits one base from this clone, and base qualities are not available.

The rearranged chain carries TRBV7-9 and TRBJ2-7; the D gene cannot be named for sure. The source was peripheral blood, collected on day 0 of AZD1222 vaccination. This sequence originates from an adult in good health. CDR3 protein: CASSPSGHEQYF. The DNA is TGTGCCAGCAGCCCCTCCGGCCACGAGCAGTACTTC.